A selection of T cell receptor beta chains follows, all from one sample in a study of blood T cell repertoires in COVID-19. Profiling relied on immunoSEQ multiplex PCR, and the TCRdb table lists in-frame clones only, not all of them. The sample lists about 210,000 clones, roughly nine tenths seen once, with 0.65% to 0.95% in the top ten. Sequences were obtained from peripheral blood. The receptor set was obtained from a woman in her seventies with acute or convalescent COVID-19. CDR3s leave out the opening cysteine and the closing phenylalanine or tryptophan.

TRBV7-2	TRBJ1-1	ASSLGQGAYTEAF
TRBV15	TRBJ2-7	ATSRDRGPYEQY
TRBV6-5	TRBJ1-1	ASSYSQGGTEAF
TRBV7-2	TRBJ2-1	ASSPLRYEQF
TRBV7-2	TRBJ1-2	ASSLTGGKHEGYT
TRBV24-1	TRBJ1-6	ATSDHDRLSSSPLH
TRBV29-1	TRBJ1-2	STARGDGYT
TRBV2	TRBJ2-3	ASSGRVPDTQY
TRBV19	TRBJ1-1	ASRDQLNTEAF
TRBV4-1	TRBJ2-5	ASSKGQGRQETQY
TRBV19	TRBJ2-7	ASSIITGGYVGEQY
TRBV18	TRBJ1-3	ASSLQITSSGNTIY
TRBV19	TRBJ1-2	ASSIGQVLGYT
TRBV6-1	TRBJ1-5	ASSVTGGFGNQPQH
TRBV3-1/TRBV3-2	TRBJ2-7	ASSQVWSGTYEQY
TRBV18	TRBJ2-7	ASSLGQSYEQY
TRBV2	TRBJ2-7	ASSAGGPYEQY
TRBV11-2	TRBJ2-7	ASSLPAREGRYEQY
TRBV3-1/TRBV3-2	TRBJ2-7	ASSQLAGWSYEQY
TRBV6-6	TRBJ1-1	ASSYSNLNTEAF
TRBV9	TRBJ2-1	ASSVDRGTGGYYNEQF
TRBV5-6	TRBJ1-1	ASSFTGGSEAF
TRBV18	TRBJ2-2	ASSPGGMNTGELF
TRBV9	TRBJ2-3	ASSGGGGTDTQY
TRBV6-1	TRBJ2-5	ASSVGTSGGQETQY